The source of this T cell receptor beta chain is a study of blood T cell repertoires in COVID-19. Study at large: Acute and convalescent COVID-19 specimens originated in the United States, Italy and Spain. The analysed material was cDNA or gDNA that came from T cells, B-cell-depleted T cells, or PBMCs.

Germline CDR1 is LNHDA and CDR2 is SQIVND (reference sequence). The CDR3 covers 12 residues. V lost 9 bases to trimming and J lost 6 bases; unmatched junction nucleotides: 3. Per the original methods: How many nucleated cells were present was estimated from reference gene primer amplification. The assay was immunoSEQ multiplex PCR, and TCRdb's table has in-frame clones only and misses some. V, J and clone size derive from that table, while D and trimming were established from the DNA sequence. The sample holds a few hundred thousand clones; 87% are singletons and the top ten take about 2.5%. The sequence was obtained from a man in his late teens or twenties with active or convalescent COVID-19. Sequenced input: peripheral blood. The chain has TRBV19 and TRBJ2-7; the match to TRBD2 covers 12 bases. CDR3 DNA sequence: TGTGCCAGCCAACTAGCGGGAGGCGAGCAGTACTTC. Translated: CASQLAGGEQYF.